This note documents a single T cell receptor (beta chain) sequence. Across about two dozen US areas, participants ranged in age from roughly 18 to 95 years. These data come from a study of blood T cell repertoires in COVID-19. Looking at the study overall: COVID-19 samples, acute and convalescent, were from the United States, Italy and Spain.

Only in-frame clones appear in the TCRdb table, and some are missing; sequencing was by immunoSEQ multiplex PCR. The profile shows 350,000 to 550,000 clones, about 90% of them singletons. The TCR originated in a woman under 30 with acute COVID-19. Sequencing input: PBMCs or T cells enriched from blood (not recorded which).

The CDR3 region has the DNA TGTGCCACCAGCAATATAGCGGGGAGGTACCAAGAGACCCAGTACTTC. Protein sequence: CATSNIAGRYQETQYF. The chain couples TRBV15 to TRBJ2-5; 8 nucleotides align to TRBD2. This CDR3 region has 16 residues. The J segment lost 0 bases and the V segment lost 4 bases, leaving 7 bases of the junction unmatched. The germline gives CDR1 LNHNV, CDR2 YYDKDF (reference sequence).